These T cell receptor beta chains were read from a single sample in a study of identical twins. TCRdb reprocessed the 5' RACE reads with MiXCR, giving one entry per CDR3 protein. The sample shows 450,000 or so distinct CDR3 sequences, approximately 17% of them seen only once. The sample comprised naive T cells sorted from blood. These TCRs come from a man over 45 in good health. The conserved cysteine and the conserved F or W are not part of the CDR3 here. Each record gives: J gene, D gene, V gene, CDR3 protein. D genes are given only for firm matches.

TRBJ1-2 . TRBV5-1 ASSKNREGGYT
TRBJ1-2 TRBD1 TRBV12-3/TRBV12-4 ASSPRQGGGYGYT
TRBJ2-7 TRBD2 TRBV20-1 SARLAGASYEQY
TRBJ2-3 . TRBV12-3/TRBV12-4 ASSFVITSTDTQY
TRBJ1-6 . TRBV20-1 SASTGRGYSPLH
TRBJ2-1 TRBD2 TRBV12-3/TRBV12-4 ASSLSGGPENEQF
TRBJ1-2 . TRBV5-5 ASSLGSGLPYGYT
TRBJ2-5 TRBD2 TRBV20-1 SATYSGSETQY
TRBJ1-2 . TRBV19 ASSIVPMGGYT
TRBJ2-7 . TRBV20-1 SARLGGATQY
TRBJ2-5 TRBD2 TRBV20-1 SARGLAGLAGETQY
TRBJ2-7 . TRBV7-9 ASSLGRHYEQY
TRBJ2-7 . TRBV7-2 ASSRTGVEQY
TRBJ2-5 . TRBV7-6 ASSLGRVGKETQY
TRBJ2-7 . TRBV5-6 ASSSYSPEQY
TRBJ2-2 . TRBV5-6 ASSFRQGRDTGELF
TRBJ1-1 . TRBV28 ASSLWGAIDTEAF
TRBJ2-3 TRBD2 TRBV5-1 ASSITGTSGSTDTQY
TRBJ2-7 . TRBV29-1 SVGTDSTYEQY
TRBJ2-1 . TRBV12-3/TRBV12-4 ASSPRDSTYNEQF
TRBJ2-1 . TRBV5-5 ASRPLAYNEQF
TRBJ1-2 TRBD1 TRBV9 ASSVGQTNYGYT
TRBJ2-6 . TRBV10-3 AVGSGGSSGANVLT
TRBJ2-1 . TRBV12-3/TRBV12-4 ASSPARSSYNEQF
TRBJ1-1 TRBD1 TRBV18 ASSQTQGAQSEAF
TRBJ2-1 . TRBV20-1 SARVKAEINNEQF
TRBJ1-4 . TRBV6-2/TRBV6-3 ASSYSTRGNEKLF
TRBJ2-1 TRBD1 TRBV11-2 ASSLNRGVSYNEQF
TRBJ2-1 . TRBV20-1 SSEDLFFNEQF
TRBJ2-7 TRBD1 TRBV12-3/TRBV12-4 ASSFSDRLEQY
TRBJ2-1 TRBD2 TRBV20-1 SARGLARNEQF
TRBJ2-7 TRBD1 TRBV20-1 SAAGGRYEQY
TRBJ1-4 . TRBV29-1 SVAGVTNEKLF
TRBJ2-1 TRBD2 TRBV28 ATREGLADSYNEQF
TRBJ2-3 TRBD2 TRBV6-2/TRBV6-3 ARRTSGSTDTQY
TRBJ2-7 TRBD2 TRBV20-1 SARVSGVPYEQY
TRBJ2-5 . TRBV4-3 ASSQDRVVGETQY
TRBJ2-7 TRBD2 TRBV11-1 ASSVTSPSSYEQY
TRBJ2-7 . TRBV19 ASSLRTSYEQY
TRBJ1-5 . TRBV6-2/TRBV6-3 ASSYSNVRESQPQH
TRBJ2-7 . TRBV20-1 SASLGLTYEQY
TRBJ2-1 TRBD1 TRBV9 ASSVDLGTASEQF
TRBJ2-2 . TRBV29-1 SVAGRTITGGELF
TRBJ1-5 . TRBV20-1 SAELVGIVSNQPQH
TRBJ2-5 TRBD1 TRBV6-5 ASSYWPGQGPIEQETQY
TRBJ1-6 . TRBV20-1 SAPEGGSKNSPLH
TRBJ2-5 . TRBV29-1 SVEEQRRETQY
TRBJ2-5 . TRBV18 ASSPKRLQGETQY
TRBJ2-7 . TRBV20-1 SASRRGSGPPGT
TRBJ1-5 TRBD1 TRBV29-1 SVVTGGGNQPQH
TRBJ1-4 . TRBV19 ASRRQGLNEKLF
TRBJ1-1 . TRBV7-8 ASSVRRLNTEAF
TRBJ2-3 . TRBV14 ASSQAPHTQY
TRBJ2-1 TRBD1 TRBV4-3 ASSQDVRGNEQF
TRBJ1-2 TRBD1 TRBV20-1 SAKTHRGNYGYT